The 18 T cell receptor beta chains below come from one sample, sequenced in a study of T-cell memory formation after mild COVID-19. TCRdb re-derived calls from the 5' RACE reads in MiXCR, one entry per CDR3 protein. The repertoire holds 560,000 or so distinct CDR3 sequences, roughly a sixth seen once, with less than 10% in the top ten. The specimen sequenced was PBMCs or a T cell subset sorted from them (not recorded which). The origin of the receptors is an adult woman who had mild COVID-19 (a few samples of this study predate the infection). Cell type and time point are not known.

The sample holds a few counts of this clonotype. V and J are TRBV7-9 and TRBJ2-3, with 7 bases identical to TRBD1. After removal of 5 bases from V and 0 bases from J, the junction contained 5 bases not matched to a gene. Germline CDR1 reads SEHNR; CDR2 reads FQNEAQ (reference sequence). The CDR3 is 15 residues long. The CDR3 spells CASSGIRGSTDTQYF. CDR3 DNA sequence: TGTGCCAGCAGCGGGATCAGGGGGAGCACAGATACGCAGTATTTT.

This clonotype came up a few times. The V gene is TRBV30, the J gene TRBJ2-5; D is perhaps TRBD1 or TRBD2 (6 bases each). Germline CDR1 is GTSNPN and CDR2 is SVGIG (reference sequence). Trimming shortened V by 2 bases and J by 5 bases, and 12 bases separated the two germline ends. There are 13 residues in the CDR3. CDR3 in amino acids: CAWSRGVRETQYF. CDR3 nucleotide sequence: TGTGCCTGGAGTAGGGGGGTTCGGGAGACCCAGTACTTC.

The V gene is TRBV11-2, the J gene TRBJ2-1; D is possibly TRBD2 (6 bases). Germline V gene lookup returns CDR1 SGHAT and CDR2 FQNNGV. There are 13 residues in the CDR3. The germline V and J ends were trimmed by 5 bases and 7 bases, with 12 bases remaining between them. CDR3 sequence (DNA): TGTGCCAGCAGCCTGCGGCGGGAAAATGAGCAGTTCTTC. This codes for CASSLRRENEQFF.

The rearrangement links TRBV20-1 to TRBJ2-7, with 7 nucleotides matching TRBD2. The germline CDR1 and CDR2 sequences are DFQATT and SNEGSKA (reference sequence). The CDR3 consists of 15 residues. J gave up 0 bases and V 3 bases, and 8 bases lay outside the gene matches. This CDR3 reads CSASWARGISYEQYF. As DNA, the CDR3 is TGCAGTGCTAGTTGGGCGCGGGGGATCTCCTACGAGCAGTACTTC.

This clonotype was seen a handful of times. The chain combines TRBV7-6 with TRBJ1-2; possible D gene TRBD1, 5 bases. The CDR3 contains 13 residues. Trimming took off 6 bases at V and 6 bases at J, with 14 bases between the two ends. CDR1 and CDR2 (germline): SGHVS, FNYEAQ. The CDR3, as DNA: TGTGCCAGCAGGCCAGGGTGGGGGGATGGCTACACCTTC. It yields the protein CASRPGWGDGYTF.

This clonotype was counted a few times. The V gene is TRBV27, the J gene TRBJ1-1; D call uncertain. The CDR3 spans 13 residues. Trimming took off 5 bases at V and 6 bases at J, with 13 bases between the two ends. CDR1 MNHEY and CDR2 SMNVEV come from the germline V gene (reference sequence). The CDR3 loop is CASSPPEGAEAFF. Written as DNA, the CDR3 is TGTGCCAGCAGTCCCCCGGAGGGCGCTGAAGCTTTCTTT.

This clonotype has a handful of counts. The CDR3 region is CASSPGGPTDTQYF. The CDR3 DNA sequence: TGTGCCAGCAGTCCGGGGGGGCCCACAGATACGCAGTATTTT. This chain joins TRBV27 and TRBJ2-3; 8 bases map to TRBD2. J lost 2 bases, V lost 5 bases, and 3 bases had no gene match. The CDR3 sequence is 14 residues long. Looked up from germline, CDR1 is MNHEY and CDR2 is SMNVEV (reference sequence).

The rearrangement links TRBV27 to TRBJ2-7; D perhaps matches TRBD1 (6 bases). Germline V gives CDR1 MNHEY, CDR2 SMNVEV (reference sequence). Trimming shortened V by 1 base and J by 5 bases, and 18 bases separated the two germline ends. The CDR3 runs 16 residues. Written as DNA, the CDR3 is TGTGCCAGCAGTTTATACAGGGCAGGGGCCGGGGACGAGCAGTACTTC. It codes for CASSLYRAGAGDEQYF.

The genes are TRBV11-2 and TRBJ2-7; D is uncertain. Germline-derived CDR1 and CDR2 are SGHAT and FQNNGV. The length of the CDR3 is 15 residues. The V end lost 6 bases, the J end lost 0 bases, and 15 bases lay between the germline ends. Here the CDR3 reads CASSLSAVSSYEQYF. The CDR3 DNA sequence: TGTGCCAGCAGTCTTTCCGCGGTTAGCTCCTACGAGCAGTACTTC.

This clonotype came up a few times. The chain carries TRBV5-1 and TRBJ2-3; maybe TRBD2 (5 bases). The CDR3 is 15 amino acids. CDR1 and CDR2 from the germline V gene are SGHRS and YFSETQ. Trimming removed 4 bases from V and 1 base from J, with 13 bases in between. The CDR3, as DNA: TGCGCCAGCAGCCTCGGGGATTACGGCACAGATACGCAGTATTTT. As protein: CASSLGDYGTDTQYF.

This clonotype has at least ten counts. The CDR3 protein is CASSFDRDTEAFF. Written as DNA, the CDR3 is TGTGCCAGCAGCTTCGACAGGGATACTGAAGCTTTCTTT. The chain links TRBV6-5 to TRBJ1-1; 7 bases match TRBD1. Germline CDR1 and CDR2: MNHEY and SVGAGI. This CDR3 comprises 13 residues. Trimming removed 6 bases from V and 5 bases from J; junction bases left unmatched: 6.

This clonotype was picked up a small number of times. The DNA for the CDR3 is TGTGCCATCAGTGAGGGCGGGAGGAACGACGAGCAGTACTTC. Its protein product is CAISEGGRNDEQYF. The chain combines TRBV10-3 with TRBJ2-7, with TRBD2 matching over 8 bases. Germline CDR1 ENHRY, CDR2 SYGVKD. This CDR3 comprises 14 residues. The V gene end was trimmed by 2 bases and the J gene end by 5 bases; junction bases not matched to a gene: 5.

This clonotype has ten or more counts. The chain links TRBV20-1 to TRBJ1-2; 7 bases match TRBD1. The CDR3 contains 15 residues. The V gene end was trimmed by 3 bases and the J gene end by 4 bases; junction bases not matched to a gene: 11. Germline V gives CDR1 DFQATT, CDR2 SNEGSKA (reference sequence). The CDR3 nucleotides are TGCAGTGCTAGGACCCGACAGGGAGTGGGCTATGGCTACACCTTC. Protein sequence: CSARTRQGVGYGYTF.

The chain employs TRBV2 and TRBJ1-1, with D tentatively TRBD1 (6 bases). The CDR3 length is 13 residues. Germline V gives CDR1 SNHLY, CDR2 FYNNEI. V lost 6 bases, J lost 6 bases, and 14 bases lay in between. Written as DNA, the CDR3 is TGTGCCAGCAGAGGGGACGGGGGCCCTGAAGCTTTCTTT. The encoded protein is CASRGDGGPEAFF.

The table lists this clonotype with a few counts. The V gene is TRBV4-1, the J gene TRBJ2-7; D might be TRBD2 (6 bases). CDR3 size: 15 residues. V was cut by 4 bases and J by 9 bases, with 22 bases left in between. Germline V lookup: CDR1 MGHRA, CDR2 YSYEKL. CDR3 residues: CASSPGSGDASLQYF. Here the CDR3 DNA reads TGCGCCAGCAGCCCCGGTTCGGGGGACGCTTCCTTGCAGTACTTC.

This clonotype turned up a few times. The genes are TRBV24-1 and TRBJ2-2, with 8 bases identical to TRBD1. With V trimmed by 5 bases and J by 1 base, 5 bases remained unmatched. The CDR3 sequence is 16 residues long. Germline-derived CDR1 and CDR2 are KGHDR and SFDVKD. CDR3 sequence: CATSARDRRNTGELFF. For the CDR3, the DNA is TGTGCCACCAGTGCCAGGGACAGGAGGAACACCGGGGAGCTGTTTTTT.

The chain is built from TRBV7-9 and TRBJ1-3, with D uncertain. The CDR3 runs to 13 residues. Germline lookup yields CDR1 SEHNR and CDR2 FQNEAQ (reference sequence). Between the trimmed V and J ends, which lost 3 bases and 6 bases, there was a span of 9 bases. CDR3 DNA sequence: TGTGCCAGCAGCTTGAACAGAGAAAACACCATATATTTT. Its protein is CASSLNRENTIYF.

The V call is TRBV11-2, the J call TRBJ2-7; D is unclear. The CDR3 is made up of 11 amino acids. V was cut by 5 bases and J by 3 bases, with 5 bases left in between. CDR1 and CDR2 from the germline V gene are SGHAT and FQNNGV. The CDR3 protein is CASSHHYEQYF. The CDR3 nucleotides read TGTGCCAGCAGCCACCACTACGAGCAGTACTTC.